Below are 3 T cell receptor beta chains sequenced from a single sample in a study of identical twins. TCRdb fed the 5' RACE reads into MiXCR, producing one record per CDR3 protein. The sample lists 200,000 or so distinct CDR3 sequences; 7.5% were seen once. The same specimen was also included in a second study, on yellow fever vaccine responses in identical twins.

Material: memory (CD45RO+) T cells sorted from blood. All receptors come from a woman younger than 30 in good health.

The chain couples TRBV7-8 to TRBJ1-1; D not resolved. From germline, CDR1 is SGHVS and CDR2 FQNEAQ. Deletions cut 5 bases from V and 0 bases from J, with 7 bases between. CDR3 length: 13 residues. In nucleotides, the CDR3 is TGTGCCAGCAGCAGTAACGTGAACACTGAAGCTTTCTTT. Translated: CASSSNVNTEAFF.

This chain connects TRBV7-2 to TRBJ2-3; tentative D call: TRBD2 (6 bases). Germline-derived CDR1 and CDR2 are SGHTA and FQGNSA. CDR3 length: 14 residues. V was shortened by 5 bases and J by 2 bases, with 11 bases between the two germline ends. For the CDR3, the DNA is TGTGCCAGCAGCCGGGACTTGACCACAGATACGCAGTATTTT. As protein: CASSRDLTTDTQYF.

This rearrangement joins TRBV28 to TRBJ1-2; 10 nucleotides line up with TRBD1. The CDR3 contains 16 residues. The germline V gene has CDR1 MDHEN and CDR2 SYDVKM. Trimming at V came to 6 bases and at J to 0 bases, leaving 7 bases not matched to a gene. CDR3 in amino acids: CASRLPGQGTNYGYTF. In DNA, the CDR3 is TGTGCCAGCAGACTACCGGGACAGGGGACTAACTATGGCTACACCTTC.